Following are 10 T cell receptor beta chains from one sample sequenced in a study of control samples from healthy donors and cancer patients. Profiling relied on immunoSEQ multiplex PCR, and the TCRdb table lists in-frame clones only, not all of them. The table records under 60,000 clones, over 90% of them present only once. The sample consisted of PBMCs. The receptors shown here come from a woman in her fifties or sixties with head and neck cancer.

V is TRBV28 and J is TRBJ1-2; perhaps TRBD1 as D (5 bases). The CDR3 runs to 15 residues. Trimming removed 1 base at V and 2 bases at J, with 11 bases between. The V gene's germline CDR1 is MDHEN and CDR2 SYDVKM. The CDR3 nucleotides read TGTGCCAGCAGTTTATCCGGGGGGGGAAACTATGGCTACACCTTC. As protein: CASSLSGGGNYGYTF.

V gene TRBV6-4 combines with J gene TRBJ2-5; D is undetermined. Germline CDR1 reads MRHNA; CDR2 reads SNTAGT. V shed 6 bases and J shed 5 bases, with 13 bases lying between them. The CDR3 consists of 13 residues. The CDR3 region is CASRSWPEETQYF. As DNA, the CDR3 is TGTGCCAGCAGATCTTGGCCTGAGGAGACCCAGTACTTC.

This clone was recorded only once. This sequence joins TRBV10-3 and TRBJ2-7; perhaps TRBD2 as D (5 bases). CDR1 and CDR2 from the germline V gene are ENHRY and SYGVKD. The CDR3 has 13 amino acids. V dropped 7 bases and J dropped 7 bases, with 17 bases sitting between them. The CDR3 is CAINRDGTGEQYF. The CDR3 DNA sequence: TGTGCCATCAACCGAGACGGAACGGGGGAGCAGTACTTC.

This clone has just a few counts. The rearrangement joins TRBV27 to TRBJ1-2, with D hard to call. Trimming removed 6 bases from V and 2 bases from J, with 13 bases in between. Germline V lookup: CDR1 MNHEY, CDR2 SMNVEV (reference sequence). This CDR3 contains 14 residues. The CDR3 bases are TGTGCCAGCAGACCCCTGGGCACCAACTATGGCTACACCTTC. Protein: CASRPLGTNYGYTF.

V and J are TRBV27 and TRBJ1-6, with 7 positions matching TRBD1. V lost 5 bases, J lost 9 bases, and 4 bases stayed unmatched. The germline V gene has CDR1 MNHEY and CDR2 SMNVEV (reference sequence). The CDR3 is 13 amino acids. The CDR3 loop is CASSLAGGSPLHF. The DNA for the CDR3 is TGTGCCAGCAGTCTCGCAGGGGGTTCACCCCTCCACTTT.

The chain couples TRBV5-6 to TRBJ2-3; D gene unclear. Germline V lookup: CDR1 SGHDT, CDR2 YYEEEE. Trimming removed 2 bases at V and 2 bases at J, with 3 bases between. CDR3 length equals 12 residues. The CDR3, as DNA: TGTGCCAGCAGCTTATTCACAGATACGCAGTATTTT. Translated: CASSLFTDTQYF.

CDR3 bases: TGTGCCAGCAGCCAAGAACAGTCTTATACGCAGTATTTT. This encodes CASSQEQSYTQYF. This rearrangement joins TRBV3-1 (or the pseudogene TRBV3-2) to TRBJ2-3, with D unresolved. This CDR3 is 13 amino acids long. CDR1 and CDR2 from the germline V gene are LGHDT and YNNKEL (reference sequence). Trimming stripped 0 bases from V and 7 bases from J, with 8 bases between.

CDR3 bases: TGTGCCACCAGTGATTGGAGGGGCCGGGAAGCTTTCTTT. Protein: CATSDWRGREAFF. The chain combines TRBV24-1 with TRBJ1-1, with a possible D match to TRBD1 (5 bases). There are 13 residues in the CDR3. CDR1 is KGHDR and CDR2 is SFDVKD in the germline V gene. V lost 2 bases to trimming and J lost 8 bases, with 11 bases between them.

This chain links TRBV27 with TRBJ2-3; D possibly uses TRBD1 or TRBD2 (5 bases each). V lost 3 bases and J 6 bases, leaving 13 bases between the germline ends. In germline, CDR1 is MNHEY, CDR2 SMNVEV (reference sequence). The CDR3 consists of 14 residues. The CDR3: CASSLGPQDDTQYF. In DNA, the CDR3 is TGTGCCAGCAGTTTGGGACCCCAGGATGATACGCAGTATTTT.

The chain recombines TRBV28 with TRBJ1-6, with 7 bases identical to TRBD1. Trimming took 3 bases from V and 7 from J; bases not matched to a gene: 15. Germline CDR1 and CDR2: MDHEN and SYDVKM. The CDR3 is 18 residues long. The DNA for the CDR3 is TGTGCCAGCAGTTTCCAAACACCGGGACACAGGGGAAATTCACCCCTCCACTTT. Amino acids: CASSFQTPGHRGNSPLHF.